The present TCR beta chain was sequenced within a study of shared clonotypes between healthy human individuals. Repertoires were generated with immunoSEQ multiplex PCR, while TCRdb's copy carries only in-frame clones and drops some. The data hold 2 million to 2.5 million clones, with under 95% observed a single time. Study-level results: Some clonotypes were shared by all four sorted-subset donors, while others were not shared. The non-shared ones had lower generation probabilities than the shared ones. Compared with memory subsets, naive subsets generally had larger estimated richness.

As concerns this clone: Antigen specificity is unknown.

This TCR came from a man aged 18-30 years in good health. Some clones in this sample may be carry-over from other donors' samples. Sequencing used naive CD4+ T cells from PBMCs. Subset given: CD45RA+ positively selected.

The CDR3 bases are TGTGCCAACCAGGTCAGGGGGAACACTGAAGCTTTCTTT. This codes for CANQVRGNTEAFF. The V gene is TRBV6-9, the J gene TRBJ1-1; D perhaps matches TRBD1 (6 bases). The V end was cut by 10 bases, the J end by 1 base, with 13 bases between. This CDR3 region has 13 residues. CDR1 and CDR2 from the germline V gene are MNHGY and SVAAGI.